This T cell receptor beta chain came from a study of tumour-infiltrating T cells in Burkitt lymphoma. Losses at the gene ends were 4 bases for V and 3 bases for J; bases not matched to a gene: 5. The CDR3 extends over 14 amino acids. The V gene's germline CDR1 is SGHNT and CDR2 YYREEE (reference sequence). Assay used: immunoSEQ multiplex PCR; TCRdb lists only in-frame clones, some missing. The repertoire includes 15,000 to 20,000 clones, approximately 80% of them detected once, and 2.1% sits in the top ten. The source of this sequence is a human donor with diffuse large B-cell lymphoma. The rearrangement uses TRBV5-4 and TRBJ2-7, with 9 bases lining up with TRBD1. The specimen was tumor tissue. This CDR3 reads CASSPGQGFYEQYF. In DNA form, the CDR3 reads TGTGCCAGCAGCCCGGGACAGGGTTTCTACGAGCAGTACTTC.